This T cell receptor (beta chain) was observed in a study of cytomegalovirus exposure and HLA in healthy donors. Looking at the study overall: The roughly 130 validation repertoires used the same platform as the 550 to 850 first-cohort repertoires (as reported by a later analysis). Study results and limitations: Confirmation was obtained in vitro that a few CMV-associated chains are specific for CMV antigens. The study listed approximately 170 cytomegalovirus-associated TCR beta chains.

This clone was recorded a few times. Its antigen is undetermined. The germline gives CDR1 MNHNS, CDR2 SASEGT. Germline trimming cut 6 bases from V and 7 bases from J; bases unmatched to any gene: 6. The CDR3 loop spans 14 amino acids. Data came from immunoSEQ multiplex PCR; TCRdb stores just in-frame clones and leaves some out. This table has hundreds of thousands of clones, roughly 89% appearing once. The chain combines TRBV6-1 with TRBJ1-4, with 9 bases aligning to TRBD1. The sample comprised PBMCs. The TCR was taken from a woman in her late teens or twenties in good health and CMV-seronegative. The CDR3 DNA follows: TGTGCCAGCAGCGCCGGGACAGGGAGTGAAAAACTGTTTTTT. Protein: CASSAGTGSEKLFF.